The present entry profiles one T cell receptor (beta chain) with its context. This specimen belongs to a study of blood T cells in healthy people across ages. Study summary: Every two T cells gave about one barcoded beta molecule via template switching.

Using a J-beta primer mix together with a sample-barcoded 5' primer, a second PCR was run for about 7 to 12 cycles. TCRdb used MiXCR to reprocess the 5' RACE reads, holding one entry per CDR3 protein. Of 1.2 million to 1.5 million distinct CDR3 sequences detected, roughly 59% appear once; the ten largest clones hold 6.7%. Germline V gene data show CDR1 as SGHDT and CDR2 as YYEEEE. V was clipped by 0 bases and J by 3 bases, with 16 bases between them. The CDR3 sequence is 16 residues long. Sample: blood. This clonotype originated in a man aged 18 to 29 in good health. The rearrangement links TRBV5-6 to TRBJ2-7, with D possibly matching TRBD2 (6 bases). CDR3: CASSLAPGLSYYEQYF. The DNA for the CDR3 is TGTGCCAGCAGCTTGGCTCCGGGACTCTCATACTACGAGCAGTACTTC. Filled out from reference TRBV5-6 and TRBJ2-7, the complete variable domain reads DAGVTQSPTHLIKTRGQQVTLRCSPKSGHDTVSWYQQALGQGPQFIFQYYEEEERQRGNFPDRFSGHQFPNYSSELNVNALLLGDSALYLCASSLAPGLSYYEQYFGPGTRLTVT.